This T cell receptor (beta chain) was profiled in a study of T cells in Graves' hyperthyroidism and ophthalmopathy. This clonotype has just a few counts. From germline, CDR1 is SGHRS and CDR2 YFSETQ. V shed 4 bases, J shed 5 bases, and the junction held 4 bases outside the gene matches. There are 14 residues in the CDR3. Using RNA transcripts as the source, TCR beta CDR3 regions were amplified. The HTBI primer set was used in a first-round RT-PCR of the TCR CDR3. One entry per CDR3 protein results from TCRdb running MiXCR on the multiplex PCR reads. The table shows hundreds of thousands of distinct CDR3 sequences, with less than 25% occurring only once.

The chain is built from TRBV5-1 and TRBJ2-3; the match to TRBD1 covers 10 bases. This sequence originates from a man aged 30-40 years with Graves' ophthalmopathy. Sample: blood. CDR3 nucleotides: TGCGCCAGCAGCCGTTGGACAGGGGGAGATACGCAGTATTTT. It translates to CASSRWTGGDTQYF.